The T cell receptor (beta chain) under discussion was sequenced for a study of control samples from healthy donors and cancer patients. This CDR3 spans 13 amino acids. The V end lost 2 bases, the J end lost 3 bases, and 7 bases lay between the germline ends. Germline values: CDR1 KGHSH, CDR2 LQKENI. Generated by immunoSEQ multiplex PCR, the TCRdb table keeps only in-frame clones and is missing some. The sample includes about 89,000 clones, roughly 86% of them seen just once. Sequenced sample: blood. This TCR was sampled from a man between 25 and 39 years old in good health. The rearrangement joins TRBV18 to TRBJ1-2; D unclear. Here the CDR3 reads CASSPGEDYGYTF. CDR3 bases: TGTGCCAGCTCACCAGGGGAGGACTATGGCTACACCTTC. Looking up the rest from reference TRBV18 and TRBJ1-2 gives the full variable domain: NAGVMQNPRHLVRRRGQEARLRCSPMKGHSHVYWYRQLPEEGLKFMVYLQKENIIDESGMPKERFSAEFPKEGPSILRIQQVVRGDSAAYFCASSPGEDYGYTFGSGTRLTVV.